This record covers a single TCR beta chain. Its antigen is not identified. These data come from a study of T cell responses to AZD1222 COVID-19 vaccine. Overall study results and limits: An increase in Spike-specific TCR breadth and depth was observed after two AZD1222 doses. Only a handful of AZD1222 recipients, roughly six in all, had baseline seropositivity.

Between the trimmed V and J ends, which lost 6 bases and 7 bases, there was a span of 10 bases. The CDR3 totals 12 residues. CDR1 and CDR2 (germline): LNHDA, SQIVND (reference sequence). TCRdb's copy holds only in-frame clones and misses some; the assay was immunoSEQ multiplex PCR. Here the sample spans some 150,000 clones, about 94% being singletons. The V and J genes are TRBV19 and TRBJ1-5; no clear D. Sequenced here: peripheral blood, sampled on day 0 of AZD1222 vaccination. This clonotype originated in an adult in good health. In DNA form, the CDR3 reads TGTGCCAGTAGCACACCGCCCCAGCCCCAGCATTTT. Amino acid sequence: CASSTPPQPQHF.